What follows is one T cell receptor (beta chain) and its context. Which antigen it targets is not known. No much larger clonotype is one base removed from it; base qualities were not supplied. This specimen comes from a study of OX40 agonist ivuxolimab in advanced cancers. For the study in its entirety: The costimulatory receptor OX40 (CD134) was targeted by ivuxolimab, a fully human IgG2 agonistic monoclonal antibody. Partial responses occurred in three dose-escalation patients, of whom one had hepatocellular carcinoma and two had cutaneous melanoma. Intravenous ivuxolimab was administered to patients every 2 weeks at six dose levels: 0.01, 0.1, 0.3, 1.5, 3 and 10 mg/kg. The purpose of peripheral TCRbeta sequencing was to test whether ivuxolimab changed TCR sequence diversity and led to clonal T-cell expansion. Of the approximately 50 dose-escalation patients, hepatocellular carcinoma was present in about 20, melanoma in around 15, renal cell carcinoma in 9 and head and neck cancer in 9. The monotherapy dose-escalation portion (N ≈ 56 patients) of the phase I ivuxolimab trial is reported in the paper. Patients were allowed to have had prior anti-PD-1, anti-PD-L1 or anti-CTLA-4 therapy, and around 43% of the dose-escalation patients had been treated with checkpoint inhibitors. The dose-escalation cohort was around 83% male with a mean age of around 64 years, ranging from roughly 23 to 79. General conclusions and limits of the study: Partial responders in the 0.1-3.0 mg/kg groups had among the lowest normalized peripheral clonal expansion, especially among CD8+ T cells. Low levels of normalized T-cell clonal expansion were also seen in some nonresponding patients. Antigen specificity was not determined for the clonally expanded peripheral T cells. Clonal expansion of both CD4+ and CD8+ blood T cells was observed from baseline to week 6 at doses 0.1 to 3.0 mg/kg. After ivuxolimab, more expanded clones were found on average in CD8+ T cells than in CD4+ T cells.

The trial excluded patients who had a history of autoimmune disease or were on systemic immunosuppression. Peripheral blood for TCR sequencing was collected from all dose cohorts at baseline, on cycle 4 day 1, and on cycle 7 day 1. Samples were obtained from an open-label, multicenter, first-in-human phase I dose-escalation trial of ivuxolimab. The trial enrolled adults with locally advanced or metastatic head and neck squamous cell, hepatocellular, melanoma or renal cell carcinoma. Before TCR sequencing, CD4+ T cells and CD8+ T cells from peripheral blood were sorted into separate populations. Genomic DNA was extracted from sorted cells for sequencing of the TCRbeta CDR3 region. The immunoSEQ Assay was used for sequencing of TCRbeta CDR3 regions. TCRdb's version of the immuneACCESS table is confined to in-frame rearrangements and falls short of the full clone set. An unresolved V gene accounts for under half of the shortfall where checked; the remainder is of unknown origin. The sample table holds about 65,000 clones, of which over 75% were seen once. In total, the top ten clones hold 0.38% of the sample.

The CDR3 runs 16 amino acids, cysteine and phenylalanine included. Only the CDR3 part of the read is kept: 48 bases, read in frame from the first base. CDR1 and CDR2 are drawn from the germline V gene: SGHRS, YFSETQ. Relative to germline, V is 0 bases shorter and J is 4 bases shorter, with 16 bases between their ends. The sequence came from an adult with an advanced solid tumor such as melanoma, head and neck, liver or kidney cancer. The sample in question was CD4+ or CD8+ T cells sorted from blood, obtained in a trial of the OX40 agonist ivuxolimab. The sequence is built from TRBV5-1 and TRBJ1-2; the D gene remains uncertain. The DNA sequence is as follows: TGCGCCAGCAGCTTGGCGGTGGCGTCGAGTGTCTATGGCTACACCTTC. Its coded protein is CASSLAVASSVYGYTF.